Listed below are T cell receptor beta chains from one sample, sequenced in a study of blood T cell repertoires in COVID-19. The assay was immunoSEQ multiplex PCR, and TCRdb's table has in-frame clones only and misses some. This table has 250,000 or so clones, around nine tenths appearing once. The source material was peripheral blood. All receptors come from a woman aged 60 to 75 with COVID-19, enrolled during active disease. CDR3s include the opening cysteine and the closing phenylalanine or tryptophan. A D gene is named only where the DNA matches it firmly. Size is stated for part of the rows, as once, few or many counts, or as a class when the clone is expanded.

V: TRBV9; J: TRBJ1-1; D: TRBD1; size: once; DNA: TGTGCCAGCAGCCCCACAGACAGGGCCACTGAAGCTTTCTTT; CDR3: CASSPTDRATEAFF
V: TRBV5-1; J: TRBJ1-6; D: -; size: many; DNA: TGCGCCAGCAGCGAGAGAAGCTCCTATAATTCACCCCTCCACTTT; CDR3: CASSERSSYNSPLHF
V: TRBV7-9; J: TRBJ1-6; D: TRBD1; size: -; DNA: TGTGCCAGCAGCTTAGCTAGTCACAGGGGCTCCTATAATTCACCCCTCCACTTT; CDR3: CASSLASHRGSYNSPLHF
V: TRBV15; J: TRBJ1-1; D: TRBD1; size: once; DNA: TGTGCCACCAGCCCACGGACAGGGGGAAGGATGAACACTGAAGCTTTCTTT; CDR3: CATSPRTGGRMNTEAFF
V: TRBV19; J: TRBJ1-5; D: TRBD1; size: -; DNA: TGTGCCAGTAGAGCCGGGACAGGGGTTCAGCCCCAGCATTTT; CDR3: CASRAGTGVQPQHF
V: TRBV5-1; J: TRBJ2-5; D: TRBD1; size: -; DNA: TGCGCCAGCAGCTTTCGGCGAGGGACAGCCCAGGGAGAGACCCAGTACTTC; CDR3: CASSFRRGTAQGETQYF
V: TRBV5-1; J: TRBJ2-5; D: TRBD2; size: -; DNA: TGCGCCAGCAGCGCAGGGGTTACTAGCGGTTATTTGGAGACCCAGTACTTC; CDR3: CASSAGVTSGYLETQYF
V: TRBV10-3; J: TRBJ2-7; D: -; size: -; DNA: TGTGCCATCAGTGCACAGACGTACGAGCAGTACTTC; CDR3: CAISAQTYEQYF
V: TRBV19; J: TRBJ1-5; D: -; size: few; DNA: TGTGTCACCGGGGGGACTAGCAATCAGCCCCAGCATTTT; CDR3: CVTGGTSNQPQHF
V: TRBV29-1; J: TRBJ2-1; D: TRBD2; size: -; DNA: TGCAGCGTTGAAGATTCAGGCAGTAGCGGGAATTACAATGAGCAGTTCTTC; CDR3: CSVEDSGSSGNYNEQFF
V: TRBV7-2; J: TRBJ1-4; D: -; size: once; DNA: TGTGCCAGCAGCCCCGAGCCGTTTCCTAATGAAAAACTGTTTTTT; CDR3: CASSPEPFPNEKLFF
V: TRBV19; J: TRBJ2-3; D: TRBD2; size: -; DNA: TGTGCCAGTAGTATAGAAGGGGCGGGAGGACCAGATACGCAGTATTTT; CDR3: CASSIEGAGGPDTQYF
V: TRBV7-6; J: TRBJ1-1; D: -; size: -; DNA: TGTGCCAGCAGCCGGATCCAGGGGTCAGGGAACACTGAAGCTTTCTTT; CDR3: CASSRIQGSGNTEAFF
V: TRBV4-1; J: TRBJ2-7; D: TRBD1; size: -; DNA: TGCGCCAGCAGCCAATTTCATGGACAGGCCGGACAGGGGGTCGACGAGCAGTACTTC; CDR3: CASSQFHGQAGQGVDEQYF
V: TRBV3-1/TRBV3-2; J: TRBJ1-4; D: TRBD1; size: -; DNA: TGTGCCAGCAGAAGGACAGGCCCCACTAATGAAAAACTGTTTTTT; CDR3: CASRRTGPTNEKLFF
V: TRBV11-3; J: TRBJ2-2; D: -; size: -; DNA: TGTGCCAGCAGCAGAGGGTCCCCGAACACCGGGGAGCTGTTTTTT; CDR3: CASSRGSPNTGELFF
V: TRBV19; J: TRBJ2-7; D: TRBD1; size: few; DNA: TGTGCCAGTAGTGCAACCCAAGGACAGGGCTACGAGCAGTACTTC; CDR3: CASSATQGQGYEQYF
V: TRBV5-6; J: TRBJ2-3; D: TRBD2; size: -; DNA: TGTGCCAGCAGGGGACTAGCGGGCACAGATACGCAGTATTTT; CDR3: CASRGLAGTDTQYF
V: TRBV7-2; J: TRBJ2-3; D: -; size: -; DNA: TGTGCCAGCAGCTCCTATAGCCCAGATACGCAGTATTTT; CDR3: CASSSYSPDTQYF
V: TRBV5-6; J: TRBJ2-4; D: TRBD2; size: -; DNA: TGTGCCAGCAGCTCCCTAGCGGGAGGGCCGAAGGGGTACTTC; CDR3: CASSSLAGGPKGYF
V: TRBV19; J: TRBJ1-1; D: -; size: -; DNA: TGTGCCAGTAGAGGGGAGGGAATCATGAACACTGAAGCTTTCTTT; CDR3: CASRGEGIMNTEAFF